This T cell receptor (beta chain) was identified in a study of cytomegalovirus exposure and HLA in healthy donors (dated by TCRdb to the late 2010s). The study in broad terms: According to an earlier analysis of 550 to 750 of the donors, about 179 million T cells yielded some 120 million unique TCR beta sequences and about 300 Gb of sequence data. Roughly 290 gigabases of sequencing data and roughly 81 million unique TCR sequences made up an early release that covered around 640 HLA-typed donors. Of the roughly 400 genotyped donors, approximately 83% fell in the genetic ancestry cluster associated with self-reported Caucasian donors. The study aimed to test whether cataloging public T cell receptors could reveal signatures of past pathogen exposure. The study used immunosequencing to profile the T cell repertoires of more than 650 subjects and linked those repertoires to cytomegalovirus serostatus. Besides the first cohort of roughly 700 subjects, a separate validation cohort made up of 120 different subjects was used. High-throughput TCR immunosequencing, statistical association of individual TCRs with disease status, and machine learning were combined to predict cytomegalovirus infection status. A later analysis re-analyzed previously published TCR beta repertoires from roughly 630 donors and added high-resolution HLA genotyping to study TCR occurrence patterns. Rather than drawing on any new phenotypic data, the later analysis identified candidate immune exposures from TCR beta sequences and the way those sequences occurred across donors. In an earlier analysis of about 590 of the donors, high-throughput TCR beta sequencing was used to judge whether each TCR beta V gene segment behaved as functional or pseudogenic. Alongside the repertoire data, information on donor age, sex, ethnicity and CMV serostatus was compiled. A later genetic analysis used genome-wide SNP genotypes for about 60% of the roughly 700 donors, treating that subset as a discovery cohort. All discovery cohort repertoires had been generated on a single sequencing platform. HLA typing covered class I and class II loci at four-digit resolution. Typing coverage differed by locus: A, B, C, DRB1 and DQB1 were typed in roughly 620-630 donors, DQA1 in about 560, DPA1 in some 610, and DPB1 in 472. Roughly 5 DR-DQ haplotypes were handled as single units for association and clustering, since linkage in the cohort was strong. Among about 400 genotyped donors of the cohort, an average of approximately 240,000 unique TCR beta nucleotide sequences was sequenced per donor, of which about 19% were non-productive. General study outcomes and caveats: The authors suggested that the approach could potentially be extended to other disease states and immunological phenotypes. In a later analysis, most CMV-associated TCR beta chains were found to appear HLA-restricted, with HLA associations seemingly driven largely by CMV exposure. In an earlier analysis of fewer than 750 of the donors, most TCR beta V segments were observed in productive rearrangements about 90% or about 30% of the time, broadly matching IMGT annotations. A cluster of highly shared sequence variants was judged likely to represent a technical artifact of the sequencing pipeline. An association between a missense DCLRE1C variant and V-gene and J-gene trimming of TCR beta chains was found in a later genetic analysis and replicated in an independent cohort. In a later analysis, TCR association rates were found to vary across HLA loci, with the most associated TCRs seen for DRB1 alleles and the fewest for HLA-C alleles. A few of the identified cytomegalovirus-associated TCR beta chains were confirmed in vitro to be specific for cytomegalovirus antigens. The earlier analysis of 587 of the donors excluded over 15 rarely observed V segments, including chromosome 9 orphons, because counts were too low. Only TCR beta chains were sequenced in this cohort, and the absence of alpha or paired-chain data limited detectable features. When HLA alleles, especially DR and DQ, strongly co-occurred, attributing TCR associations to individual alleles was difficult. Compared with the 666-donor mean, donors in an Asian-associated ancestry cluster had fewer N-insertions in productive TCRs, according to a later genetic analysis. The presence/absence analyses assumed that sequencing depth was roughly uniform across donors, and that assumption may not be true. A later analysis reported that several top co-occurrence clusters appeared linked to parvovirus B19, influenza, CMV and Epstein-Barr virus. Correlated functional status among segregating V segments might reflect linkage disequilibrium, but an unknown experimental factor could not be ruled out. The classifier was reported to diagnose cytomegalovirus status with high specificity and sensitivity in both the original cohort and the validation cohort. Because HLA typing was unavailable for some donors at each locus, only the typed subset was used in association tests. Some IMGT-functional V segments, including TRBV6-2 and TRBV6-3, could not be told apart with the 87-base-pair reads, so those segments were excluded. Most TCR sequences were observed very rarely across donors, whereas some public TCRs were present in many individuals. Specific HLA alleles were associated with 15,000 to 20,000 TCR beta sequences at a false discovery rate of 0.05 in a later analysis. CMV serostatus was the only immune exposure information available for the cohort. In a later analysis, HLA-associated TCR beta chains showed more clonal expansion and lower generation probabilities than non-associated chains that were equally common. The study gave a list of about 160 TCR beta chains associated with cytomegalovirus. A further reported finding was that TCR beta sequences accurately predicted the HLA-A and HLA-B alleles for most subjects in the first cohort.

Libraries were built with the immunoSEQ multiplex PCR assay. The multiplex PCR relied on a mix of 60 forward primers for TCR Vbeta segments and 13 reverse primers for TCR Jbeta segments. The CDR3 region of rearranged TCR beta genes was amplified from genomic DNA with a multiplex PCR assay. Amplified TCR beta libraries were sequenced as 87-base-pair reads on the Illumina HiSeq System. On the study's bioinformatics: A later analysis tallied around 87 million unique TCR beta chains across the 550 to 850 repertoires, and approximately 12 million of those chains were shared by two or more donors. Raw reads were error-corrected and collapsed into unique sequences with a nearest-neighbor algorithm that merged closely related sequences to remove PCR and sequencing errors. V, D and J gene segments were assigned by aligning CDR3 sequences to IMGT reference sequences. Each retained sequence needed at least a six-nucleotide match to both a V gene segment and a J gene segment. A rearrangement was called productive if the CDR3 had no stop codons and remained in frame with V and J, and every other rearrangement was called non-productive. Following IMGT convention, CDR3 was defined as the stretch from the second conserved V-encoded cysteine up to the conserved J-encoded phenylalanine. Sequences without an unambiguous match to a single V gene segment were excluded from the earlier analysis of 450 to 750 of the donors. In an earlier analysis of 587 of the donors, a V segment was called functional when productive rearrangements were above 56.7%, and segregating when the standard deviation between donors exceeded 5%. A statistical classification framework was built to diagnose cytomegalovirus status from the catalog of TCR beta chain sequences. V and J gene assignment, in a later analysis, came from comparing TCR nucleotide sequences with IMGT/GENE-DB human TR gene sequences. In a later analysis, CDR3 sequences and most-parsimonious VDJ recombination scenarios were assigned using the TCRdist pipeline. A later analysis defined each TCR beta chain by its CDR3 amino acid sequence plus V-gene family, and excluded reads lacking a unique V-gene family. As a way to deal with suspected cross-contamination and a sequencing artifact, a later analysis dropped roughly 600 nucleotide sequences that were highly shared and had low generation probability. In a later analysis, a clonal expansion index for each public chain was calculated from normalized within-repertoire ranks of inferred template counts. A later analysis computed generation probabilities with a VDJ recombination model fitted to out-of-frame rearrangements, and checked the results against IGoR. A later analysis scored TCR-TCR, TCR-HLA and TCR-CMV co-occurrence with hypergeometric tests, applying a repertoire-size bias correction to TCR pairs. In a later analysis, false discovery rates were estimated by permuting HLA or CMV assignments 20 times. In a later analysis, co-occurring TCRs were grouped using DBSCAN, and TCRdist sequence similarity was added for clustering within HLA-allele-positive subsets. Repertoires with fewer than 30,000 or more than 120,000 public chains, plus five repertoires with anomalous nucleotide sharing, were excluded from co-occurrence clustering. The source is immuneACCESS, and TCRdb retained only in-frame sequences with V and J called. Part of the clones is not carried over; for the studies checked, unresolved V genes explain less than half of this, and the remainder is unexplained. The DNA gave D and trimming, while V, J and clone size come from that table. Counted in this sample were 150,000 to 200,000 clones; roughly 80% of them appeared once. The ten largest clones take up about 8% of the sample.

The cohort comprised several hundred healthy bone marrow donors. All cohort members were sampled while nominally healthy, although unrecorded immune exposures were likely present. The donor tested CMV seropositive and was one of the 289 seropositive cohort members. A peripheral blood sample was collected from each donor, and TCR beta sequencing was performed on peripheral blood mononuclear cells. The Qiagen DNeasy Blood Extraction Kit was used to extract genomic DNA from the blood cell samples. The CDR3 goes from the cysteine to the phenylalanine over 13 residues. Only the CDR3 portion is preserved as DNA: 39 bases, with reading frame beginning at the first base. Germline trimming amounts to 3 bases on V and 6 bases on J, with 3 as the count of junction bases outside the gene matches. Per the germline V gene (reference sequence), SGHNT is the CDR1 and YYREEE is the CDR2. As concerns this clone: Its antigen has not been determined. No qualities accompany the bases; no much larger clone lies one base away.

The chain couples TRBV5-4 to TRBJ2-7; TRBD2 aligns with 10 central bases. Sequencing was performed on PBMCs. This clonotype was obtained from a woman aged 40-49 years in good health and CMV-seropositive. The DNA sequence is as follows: TGTGCCAGCAGCTGGGGACTAGCGAGCGAGCAGTACTTC. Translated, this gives CASSWGLASEQYF.